Presented here are 7 T cell receptor beta chains from one specimen sequenced in a study of blood T cell repertoires in COVID-19. Clones were sequenced by immunoSEQ multiplex PCR, and TCRdb holds only the in-frame ones, with some missing. The repertoire holds about 120,000 clones, with roughly four fifths as singletons. The sequencing sample was made of peripheral blood. The receptor set was obtained from a human donor in a cohort sampled during active COVID-19.

This clone was recorded once. V gene TRBV10-1 combines with J gene TRBJ2-7; D uncertain. Germline-derived CDR1 and CDR2 are WNHNN and SYGVQD (reference sequence). V lost 7 bases and J 7 bases, leaving 8 bases between the germline ends. The CDR3 totals 10 residues. This chain's CDR3 is CASMLTEQYF. The CDR3 DNA reads as TGCGCCAGCATGCTTACAGAGCAGTACTTC.

The chain couples TRBV18 to TRBJ1-2, with 8 bases fitting TRBD1. Germline values: CDR1 KGHSH, CDR2 LQKENI. CDR3 size: 14 residues. The J segment lost 5 bases and the V segment lost 3 bases, leaving 5 bases of the junction unmatched. This CDR3 is CASSPIQGEYGYTF. The CDR3 nucleotides are TGTGCCAGCTCACCGATACAGGGGGAATATGGCTACACCTTC.

In regard to this clone: Other DNA sequences in the same sample also yield this CDR3. The genes are TRBV2 and TRBJ2-7; maybe TRBD2 (5 bases). This CDR3 has 12 residues. V was pared by 4 bases and J by 3 bases, with 7 bases between. Germline CDR1 is SNHLY and CDR2 is FYNNEI. The chain's CDR3 is CASSVEGYEQYF. The CDR3 DNA follows: TGTGCCAGCAGTGTAGAGGGCTACGAGCAGTACTTC.

The V call is TRBV7-2, the J call TRBJ2-7, with 7 bases fitting TRBD2. With 5 bases clipped from V and 7 bases from J, the junction kept 8 bases outside the gene matches. Germline CDR1 SGHTA, CDR2 FQGNSA. CDR3 length: 13 residues. Written as DNA, the CDR3 is TGTGCCAGCAGCGAAGGGGAGGGATGGGAGCAGTACTTC. As protein: CASSEGEGWEQYF. Variable domain in full (rest from reference TRBV7-2 and TRBJ2-7): GAGVSQSPSNKVTEKGKDVELRCDPISGHTALYWYRQSLGQGLEFLIYFQGNSAPDKSGLPSDRFSAERTGGSVSTLTIQRTQQEDSAVYLCASSEGEGWEQYFGPGTRLTVT.

The J gene is TRBJ2-7, the V gene TRBV4-1; TRBD2 aligns across 9 bases. J was trimmed by 2 bases and V by 7 bases; bases with no gene match: 18. The CDR3 has 18 amino acids. Germline CDR1 MGHRA, CDR2 YSYEKL. The CDR3 sequence: CASTPLGSGGGGPYEQYF. The CDR3 region has the DNA TGCGCCAGCACCCCTTTAGGTAGCGGGGGAGGCGGACCCTACGAGCAGTACTTC.

The gene calls are TRBV6-2 or TRBV6-3 and TRBJ2-1; the D is unclear. Germline V lookup: CDR1 MNHEY, CDR2 SVGEGT. The CDR3 loop spans 11 amino acids. V was cut by 6 bases and J by 7 bases, with 7 bases left in between. The DNA of the CDR3 is TGTGCCAGCAGCCAAGCGAATGAGCAGTTCTTC. This gives the protein CASSQANEQFF.

This rearrangement joins TRBV29-1 to TRBJ2-1; D is possibly TRBD1 (6 bases). The CDR3 contains 14 residues. CDR1 and CDR2 (germline): SQVTM, ANQGSEA. Trimming removed 5 bases from V and 2 bases from J, with 13 bases in between. CDR3 DNA sequence: TGCAGCGTTACTCGACAGGCGACCTACAATGAGCAGTTCTTC. Residues: CSVTRQATYNEQFF.